These 27 T cell receptor beta chains share one sample of origin, sequenced in a study of glioma-infiltrating T cells. The iRepertoire nested amplicon-rescue multiplex PCR amplified TCR alpha and beta CDR3s from RNA. TCRdb fed the multiplex PCR reads into MiXCR, producing one record per CDR3 protein. In the table there are approximately 400,000 distinct CDR3 sequences, about two fifths of which are singletons. The source material was glioma tissue, nonneoplastic brain tissue, or PBMCs (not recorded which). The receptors were sampled from a human donor with low-grade glioma or glioblastoma, undergoing nonglioma brain surgery, or in good health (not recorded which).

This clonotype was counted only a few times. The chain has TRBV20-1 and TRBJ2-2, with TRBD2 as a possible D gene (5 bases). Looked up from germline, CDR1 is DFQATT and CDR2 is SNEGSKA (reference sequence). There are 16 residues in the CDR3. The V end lost 0 bases, the J end lost 4 bases, and 15 bases lay between the germline ends. The CDR3 reads CSARDLRGSGTGELFF. The CDR3 bases are TGCAGTGCTAGAGATCTTAGAGGGAGCGGCACCGGGGAGCTGTTTTTT.

Points on this clonotype: A read error is likely, as this CDR3 ends without the conserved phenylalanine or tryptophan. This chain's CDR3 is CSVGTGKDLFGYTL. In DNA, the CDR3 is TGCAGTGTCGGGACAGGGAAGGATCTGTTTGGCTACACCCTC. V gene TRBV29-1 combines with J gene TRBJ1-2; 9 bases fit TRBD1. The CDR3 contains 14 residues. Germline CDR1 and CDR2: SQVTM and ANQGSEA.

The chain couples TRBV27 to TRBJ1-1; D unclear. Looked up from germline, CDR1 is MNHEY and CDR2 is SMNVEV (reference sequence). The CDR3 length is 14 residues. Trimming removed 6 bases at V and 1 base at J, with 12 bases between. For the CDR3, the DNA is TGTGCCAGCAGCCAAACCGAAGCGAACACTGAAGCTTTCTTT. This sequence encodes CASSQTEANTEAFF.

Worth noting for this clonotype: This may be a read error: a much more frequent sequence differs by one nucleotide. The gene calls are TRBV20-1 and TRBJ1-5, with a tentative D call TRBD1 (6 bases). Germline V lookup: CDR1 DFQATT, CDR2 SNEGSKA (reference sequence). Trimming took off 0 bases at V and 3 bases at J, with 27 bases between the two ends. The CDR3 consists of 20 residues. The CDR3 loop is CSAREKERQGRRYINQPQHF. The CDR3 coding sequence is TGCAGTGCTAGAGAAAAGGAGAGGCAGGGGCGCCGATATATCAATCAGCCCCAGCATTTT.

This clonotype was observed once. This chain connects TRBV4-1 to TRBJ2-1, with a tentative D call TRBD1 (6 bases). CDR3 length equals 14 residues. V dropped 6 bases and J dropped 8 bases, with 17 bases sitting between them. Germline V CDR1 and CDR2: MGHRA, YSYEKL. CDR3 amino acids: CASRTIQGAHEQFF. The CDR3 region has the DNA TGCGCCAGCAGGACTATACAGGGTGCCCATGAGCAGTTCTTC.

The chain links TRBV19 to TRBJ1-1; no firm D call. This CDR3 region has 16 residues. CDR1 is LNHDA, CDR2 SQIVND, per germline (reference sequence). V gave up 0 bases and J gave up 6 bases, with 17 bases separating them. The CDR3 nucleotides are TGTGCCAGTAGTATAGATCAAGTCCGAGGACGCGCTGAAGCTTTCTTT. Translating it yields CASSIDQVRGRAEAFF. The full variable domain, in which reference TRBV19 and TRBJ1-1 provide the parts outside the CDR3, is DGGITQSPKYLFRKEGQNVTLSCEQNLNHDAMYWYRQDPGQGLRLIYYSQIVNDFQKGDIAEGYSVSREKKESFPLTVTSAQKNPTAFYLCASSIDQVRGRAEAFFGQGTRLTVV.

This clonotype has more than one count but fewer than ten. The chain joins TRBV4-3 to TRBJ2-3; maybe TRBD2 (9 bases). This CDR3 has 18 amino acids. In germline, CDR1 is LGHNA, CDR2 YSLEER. Trimming removed 5 bases at V and 4 bases at J, with 25 bases between. CDR3 sequence: CASSAGGAGGPSSDTQYF. CDR3 coding DNA: TGCGCCAGCAGCGCAGGGGGCGCGGGAGGGCCCTCCTCAGATACGCAGTATTTT.

This clonotype was found a few times. The gene calls are TRBV5-4 and TRBJ2-7; 9 bases map to TRBD2. This CDR3 has 13 residues. CDR1 is SGHNT and CDR2 is YYREEE in the germline V gene (reference sequence). V lost 4 bases, J lost 3 bases, and 2 bases stayed unmatched. CDR3 in amino acids: CASSVAGVYEQYF. Here the CDR3 DNA reads TGTGCCAGCAGCGTAGCGGGGGTCTACGAGCAGTACTTC.

About this clonotype itself: One base away lies a much larger clone, so this may be a sequencing read error. The chain couples TRBV6-5 to TRBJ2-1, with 8 positions matching TRBD2. The better agreement between TRBJ2-7 and the DNA end casts doubt on the J call. The CDR3 totals 14 residues. The germline gives CDR1 MNHEY, CDR2 SVGAGI. In DNA, the CDR3 is TGTGCCAGCAGATTAGCGGGGCCCTACAATGAGCAGTACTTC. This encodes CASRLAGPYNEQYF.

In its sample, this clonotype was seen a few times. The rearrangement uses TRBV7-2 and TRBJ1-1, with a possible D match to TRBD1 (6 bases). The CDR3 runs to 15 residues. Germline V lookup: CDR1 SGHTA, CDR2 FQGNSA. The V end was cut by 3 bases, the J end by 1 base, with 12 bases between. The CDR3 sequence is CASSFRGTQNTEAFF. For the CDR3, the DNA is TGTGCCAGCAGCTTTAGGGGGACACAGAACACTGAAGCTTTCTTT.

As for this clonotype: It may be a read error: a sequence one base away is much more abundant. The CDR3 sequence is CAASSLGSSGDEQFF. The CDR3 bases are TGTGCCGCCAGCAGCCTAGGGAGTAGCGGGGATGAGCAGTTCTTC. This rearrangement joins TRBV15 to TRBJ2-1, with 8 bases fitting TRBD2. Germline V gene sequence: CDR1 LNHNV, CDR2 YYDKDF (reference sequence). The CDR3 length is 15 residues.

Notes on this clonotype: This could be a read error, since a much larger clone is one nucleotide away. In this CDR3 the conserved last residue, phenylalanine or tryptophan, is missing, so a read error is likely. The V gene is TRBV27, the J gene TRBJ2-7; no clear D. Germline loops: CDR1 MNHEY, CDR2 SMNVEV (reference sequence). V was trimmed by 2 bases and J by 2 bases, leaving 7 bases between them. The CDR3 has 13 amino acids. CDR3 nucleotides: TGTGCCAGCAGTTTACTTGGGCCCTACGAGCAGTACCTC. Protein: CASSLLGPYEQYL.

As to this clonotype: The junction departs from germline at one end; a sequencing error may be responsible. The V gene is TRBV28, the J gene TRBJ2-1; 9 nucleotides line up with TRBD2. This CDR3 region has 15 residues. Germline CDR1 MDHEN, CDR2 SYDVKM. The CDR3 nucleotides are TGCGCCAGCAGACAAGGGACTAGCCCCTACAATGAGCAGTTCTTC. Amino acid sequence: CASRQGTSPYNEQFF.

The CDR3 DNA reads as TGTGCCAGCAGTCAGACCGGGACACGCGGGGGGGGCTATGGCTACACCTTC. Its translation is CASSQTGTRGGGYGYTF. The V gene is TRBV6-6, the J gene TRBJ1-2; D possibly corresponds to TRBD1 (6 bases). The V end was cut by 5 bases, the J end by 4 bases, with 23 bases between. In germline, CDR1 is MNHNY, CDR2 SVGAGI (reference sequence). The CDR3 loop spans 17 amino acids.

In its sample, this clonotype was seen a few times. The CDR3 sequence: CASSPREARAYF. Written as DNA, the CDR3 is TGTGCCAGCAGTCCGCGGGAGGCCCGGGCGTATTTT. The chain has TRBV12-3 or TRBV12-4 and TRBJ2-3; 8 bases map to TRBD2. There are 12 residues in the CDR3. V gave up 5 bases and J gave up 14 bases; unmatched junction bases: 9.

V and J are TRBV18 and TRBJ2-7, with 9 nucleotides matching TRBD1. CDR3 length equals 19 residues. Germline-derived CDR1 and CDR2 are KGHSH and LQKENI. V lost 3 bases to trimming and J lost 6 bases; unmatched junction nucleotides: 21. This CDR3 is CASSPRYPGQGKAWSEQYF. The CDR3 DNA follows: TGTGCCAGCTCACCGCGTTACCCGGGACAGGGAAAGGCCTGGAGCGAGCAGTACTTC.

The chain carries TRBV7-2 and TRBJ2-7; TRBD2 matches 9 bases. V was pared by 1 base and J by 3 bases, with 10 bases of the junction left unmatched. Germline V lookup: CDR1 SGHTA, CDR2 FQGNSA. This CDR3 region has 17 residues. Written as DNA, the CDR3 is TGTGCCAGCAGCTTAGATCCAGCGGGAGGAGGGTACTACGAGCAGTACTTC. Amino acids: CASSLDPAGGGYYEQYF.

The chain recombines TRBV7-2 with TRBJ2-2; weak D call: TRBD2 (6 bases). V lost 5 bases and J lost 3, with 16 bases in between. Germline CDR1 is SGHTA and CDR2 is FQGNSA. CDR3 length equals 16 residues. The CDR3 DNA reads TGTGCCAGCAGCGCCACGCCGGGACTTGACACCGGGGAGCTGTTTTTT. Protein sequence: CASSATPGLDTGELFF.

Remarks on this clonotype: With a much larger clone just one base away, this may be a read error. The chain uses TRBV20-1 and TRBJ1-2, with no clear D. Germline V gives CDR1 DFQATT, CDR2 SNEGSKA (reference sequence). Trimming pared 0 bases from V and 3 bases from J, leaving 8 bases between. This CDR3 is built from 13 residues. The CDR3 DNA sequence: TGCAGTGCTAGAGATCAGGACCACTATGGCTACACCTTC. This translates into CSARDQDHYGYTF.

CDR3 amino acids: CASSLLAEIQETQYF. Here the CDR3 DNA reads TGTGCCAGCAGCTTACTAGCGGAGATCCAAGAGACCCAGTACTTC. The gene calls are TRBV28 and TRBJ2-5, with TRBD2 matching 8 bases. Germline V gives CDR1 MDHEN, CDR2 SYDVKM. The CDR3 consists of 15 residues. J was trimmed by 1 base and V by 6 bases; bases with no gene match: 7.

This clonotype has ten or more counts. The V call is TRBV28, the J call TRBJ2-7; D call uncertain. The V gene's germline CDR1 is MDHEN and CDR2 SYDVKM. The CDR3 loop spans 13 amino acids. V lost 3 bases to trimming and J lost 2 bases, with 8 bases between them. This chain's CDR3 is CASSLSSTYEQYF. In DNA form, the CDR3 reads TGTGCCAGCAGTTTGTCAAGTACCTACGAGCAGTACTTC.

CDR3 region: CASSPPGTGGNQPQHF. The CDR3 DNA reads as TGTGCCAGCAGCCCTCCCGGGACGGGAGGCAATCAGCCCCAGCATTTT. The rearrangement uses TRBV7-9 and TRBJ1-5; TRBD1 is a possible D gene (5 bases). The CDR3 covers 16 residues. Per germline, CDR1 SEHNR and CDR2 FQNEAQ (reference sequence). V lost 5 bases to trimming and J lost 2 bases, with 16 bases between them.

Ten or more counts support this clonotype. The chain couples TRBV28 to TRBJ1-1, with a possible D match to TRBD1 (5 bases). With 6 bases removed from V and 0 bases from J, the gap between germline ends came to 14 bases. Germline V CDR1 and CDR2: MDHEN, SYDVKM. The CDR3 has 15 residues. CDR3 amino acids: CASRPGPLMNTEAFF. The CDR3 DNA is TGTGCCAGCAGACCGGGACCTCTCATGAACACTGAAGCTTTCTTT.

This clonotype was observed at least ten times. V and J are TRBV6-1 and TRBJ2-7; TRBD1 matches at 7 bases. Trimming removed 5 bases from V and 6 bases from J; junction bases left unmatched: 10. The CDR3 covers 14 residues. Per the germline V gene, CDR1 is MNHNS and CDR2 is SASEGT. CDR3 coding DNA: TGTGCCAGCAGTTGGCGACAGGGACGGCGCGAGCAGTACTTC. Its protein product is CASSWRQGRREQYF.

The chain has TRBV27 and TRBJ2-2, with D perhaps TRBD2 (5 bases). The CDR3 length is 16 residues. The V gene lost 3 bases and the J gene lost 3 bases, with 14 bases spanning the gap. The germline CDR1 and CDR2 sequences are MNHEY and SMNVEV (reference sequence). The CDR3 coding sequence is TGTGCCAGCAGTTTTATCAATTTCGGGGACACCGGGGAGCTGTTTTTT. Translation gives CASSFINFGDTGELFF.

This sequence joins TRBV7-2 and TRBJ2-3; D might be TRBD2 (5 bases). Trimming pared 5 bases from V and 5 bases from J, leaving 14 bases between. The germline V gene has CDR1 SGHTA and CDR2 FQGNSA. The CDR3 contains 14 residues. DNA of the CDR3: TGTGCCAGCAGCCCACGGGGTAATAGAGATACGCAGTATTTT. Translating it yields CASSPRGNRDTQYF.

The chain links TRBV27 to TRBJ2-5; TRBD2 aligns across 11 bases. CDR1 is MNHEY, CDR2 SMNVEV, per germline (reference sequence). V gave up 7 bases and J gave up 5 bases; unmatched junction bases: 15. This CDR3 is 17 amino acids long. The CDR3 protein is CASTPGRVAGGPETQYF. CDR3 sequence (DNA): TGTGCCAGCACCCCTGGGAGGGTAGCGGGAGGGCCGGAGACCCAGTACTTC.